This T cell receptor (beta chain) is from a study of early T cells in non-severe SARS-CoV-2 infection. Across the whole study: Sequencing of unsorted whole blood was done on bulk RNA, leaving chains unpaired.

The CDR3 runs to 14 residues. The germline V gene has CDR1 SGHVS and CDR2 FNYEAQ. The V end was cut by 0 bases, the J end by 11 bases, with 16 bases between. TCRdb reanalysed the 5' RACE reads using MiXCR and keeps one entry per CDR3 protein. In the table there are around 60,000 distinct CDR3 sequences, about an eighth of which are singletons. This clonotype was found a few times. The chain couples TRBV7-6 to TRBJ1-1, with D possibly matching TRBD1 (6 bases). Sequenced material: whole blood. The TCR originated in an adult who was a healthcare worker with PCR-confirmed SARS-CoV-2 infection or an uninfected control (not recorded which). The CDR3 loop is CASSLASWGARAFF. Here the CDR3 DNA reads TGTGCCAGCAGCTTAGCGTCTTGGGGGGCAAGGGCTTTCTTT.